The next 5 T cell receptor beta chains were all read from a single sample in a study of cytomegalovirus exposure and HLA in healthy donors. Primers for the PCR totalled 60 Vbeta and 13 Jbeta. The protocol was immunoSEQ multiplex PCR, while the TCRdb copy is restricted to in-frame clones and leaves out a portion. In the table there are about 160,000 clones, approximately 75% of which are singletons. The material sequenced was PBMCs. All receptors derive from a man in his forties or fifties in good health and CMV-seropositive.

There are a few counts of this clone. The V gene is TRBV2, the J gene TRBJ2-5; 13 bases match TRBD2. V trimming: 3 bases; J trimming: 4 bases; junction bases outside the gene matches: 2. The germline gives CDR1 SNHLY, CDR2 FYNNEI. This CDR3 contains 15 residues. This CDR3 is CASSEGLAGRETQYF. The CDR3 DNA reads TGTGCCAGCAGTGAGGGACTAGCGGGGAGAGAGACCCAGTACTTC.

This clone was detected a few times. The chain has TRBV18 and TRBJ2-3, with 10 bases lining up with TRBD2. This CDR3 contains 15 residues. The J segment lost 1 base and the V segment lost 2 bases, leaving 0 bases of the junction unmatched. Germline CDR1 and CDR2: KGHSH and LQKENI. Written as DNA, the CDR3 is TGTGCCAGCTCACCAACTAGCGGGGGCACAGATACGCAGTATTTT. Residues: CASSPTSGGTDTQYF. Full variable domain (rest looked up from reference TRBV18 and TRBJ2-3): NAGVMQNPRHLVRRRGQEARLRCSPMKGHSHVYWYRQLPEEGLKFMVYLQKENIIDESGMPKERFSAEFPKEGPSILRIQQVVRGDSAAYFCASSPTSGGTDTQYFGPGTRLTVL.

This clone was counted a few times. V usage is TRBV4-3 and J usage is TRBJ2-7, with D perhaps TRBD1 (7 bases). The ends were cut back, 1 base at V and 7 bases at J, with 17 bases in the middle. Germline-derived CDR1 and CDR2 are LGHNA and YSLEER. The CDR3 runs to 15 residues. The CDR3 sequence: CASSQVSGGRGEQYF. CDR3 in DNA: TGCGCCAGCAGCCAAGTCTCCGGGGGCAGGGGGGAGCAGTACTTC.

The genes are TRBV7-2 and TRBJ2-1; D might be TRBD1 (6 bases). Looked up from germline, CDR1 is SGHTA and CDR2 is FQGNSA. CDR3 length equals 15 residues. Trimming took off 1 base at V and 0 bases at J, with 7 bases between the two ends. The chain's CDR3 is CASSLDRASYNEQFF. CDR3 coding DNA: TGTGCCAGCAGCTTAGACAGGGCCTCCTACAATGAGCAGTTCTTC.

V and J are TRBV7-9 and TRBJ1-1, with D possibly TRBD1 on 5 matching bases. Trimming removed 3 bases from V and 2 bases from J, with 7 bases in between. This CDR3 region has 13 residues. Germline-derived CDR1 and CDR2 are SEHNR and FQNEAQ (reference sequence). DNA of the CDR3: TGTGCCAGCAGCTTCGGACATAACACTGAAGCTTTCTTT. It codes for CASSFGHNTEAFF.